The 14 T cell receptor beta chains given below trace back to one sample, sequenced in a study of control samples from healthy donors and cancer patients. Measured with immunoSEQ multiplex PCR; TCRdb has only the in-frame clones, and not every one. The sample consists of about 85,000 clones, roughly nine tenths of them appearing once. Specimen: blood. These receptors were obtained from a middle-aged man in good health.

The chain is built from TRBV19 and TRBJ1-1; the D gene is possibly TRBD1 (6 bases). Germline CDR1 and CDR2: LNHDA and SQIVND (reference sequence). The CDR3 is 16 amino acids. Trimming cost V 5 bases and J 6 bases, with 22 bases left between them. CDR3 coding DNA: TGTGCCAGTAGTCCCTATAGCGGGGCAGGGGCCGCTGAAGCTTTCTTT. Translating it yields CASSPYSGAGAAEAFF.

The chain uses TRBV3-1 (or the pseudogene TRBV3-2) and TRBJ1-6; D not resolved. Germline-derived CDR1 and CDR2 are LGHDT and YNNKEL (reference sequence). The CDR3 is 14 amino acids. V was pared by 4 bases and J by 6 bases, with 10 bases between. CDR3: CASSPDISNSPLHF. CDR3 in DNA: TGTGCCAGCAGCCCCGACATATCTAATTCACCCCTCCACTTT.

J is TRBJ2-7 and V is TRBV27, with TRBD2 matching 12 bases. Germline trimming cut 6 bases from V and 4 bases from J; bases unmatched to any gene: 7. CDR3 length equals 15 residues. Germline V lookup: CDR1 MNHEY, CDR2 SMNVEV (reference sequence). CDR3 nucleotide sequence: TGTGCCAGCAGCCGCGCGGGACTAGCGGGTTACGAGCAGTACTTC. Translation gives CASSRAGLAGYEQYF.

CDR3 residues: CAGIRDRIGYTF. The CDR3 DNA is TGTGCCGGAATCCGGGACAGGATTGGCTACACCTTC. V gene TRBV30 combines with J gene TRBJ1-2; the match to TRBD1 covers 8 bases. The junction had 9 bases not matched to a gene; V was cut back by 8 bases and J by 7 bases. There are 12 residues in the CDR3. The germline CDR1 and CDR2 sequences are GTSNPN and SVGIG (reference sequence). The whole variable domain, remainder taken from reference TRBV30 and TRBJ1-2, is SQTIHQWPATLVQPVGSPLSLECTVEGTSNPNLYWYRQAAGRGLQLLFYSVGIGQISSEVPQNLSASRPQDRQFILSSKKLLLSDSGFYLCAGIRDRIGYTFGSGTRLTVV.

V is TRBV27 and J is TRBJ1-6; D gene unclear. The germline V gene encodes CDR1 MNHEY and CDR2 SMNVEV (reference sequence). Trimming removed 3 bases at V and 7 bases at J, with 7 bases between. The CDR3 spans 13 residues. CDR3 nucleotides: TGTGCCAGCAGTTTCTCCAGAAATTCACCCCTCCACTTT. Translating it yields CASSFSRNSPLHF.

This chain uses TRBV24-1 with TRBJ2-7; TRBD2 is a possible D gene (5 bases). CDR3 length: 12 residues. Trimming took 7 bases from V and 10 from J, leaving 16 bases between them. Germline CDR1 and CDR2: KGHDR and SFDVKD. This chain's CDR3 is CATSDHSGIQYF. The CDR3 DNA reads TGTGCCACCAGCGACCATTCGGGGATTCAGTACTTC.

The genes are TRBV3-1 (or the pseudogene TRBV3-2) and TRBJ1-2; TRBD1 aligns across 7 bases. CDR1 LGHDT and CDR2 YNNKEL come from the germline V gene (reference sequence). CDR3 length: 13 residues. Trimming cost V 4 bases and J 8 bases; bases outside gene matches: 7. CDR3 loop: CASSLDRVGGYTF. The DNA for the CDR3 is TGTGCCAGCAGCCTCGACAGGGTCGGGGGCTACACCTTC.

The gene calls are TRBV3-1 (or the pseudogene TRBV3-2) and TRBJ2-1; 15 bases agree with TRBD2. CDR1 and CDR2 from the germline V gene are LGHDT and YNNKEL (reference sequence). J gave up 0 bases and V 3 bases, and 6 bases lay outside the gene matches. There are 19 residues in the CDR3. The CDR3 region is CASSHRTSGGGSSYNEQFF. The CDR3 DNA sequence: TGTGCCAGCAGCCATAGGACTAGCGGGGGGGGAAGCTCCTACAATGAGCAGTTCTTC.

The genes are TRBV3-1 (or the pseudogene TRBV3-2) and TRBJ2-7; the match to TRBD2 covers 9 bases. V trimming: 3 bases; J trimming: 0 bases; junction bases outside the gene matches: 3. Germline values: CDR1 LGHDT, CDR2 YNNKEL (reference sequence). The CDR3 consists of 15 residues. For the CDR3, the DNA is TGTGCCAGCAGCCATAGTAGCGGGAGCTCCTACGAGCAGTACTTC. Protein product: CASSHSSGSSYEQYF.

This chain uses TRBV11-2 with TRBJ1-4, with 9 bases identical to TRBD1. The CDR3 length is 14 residues. CDR1 is SGHAT, CDR2 FQNNGV, per germline. V was pared by 6 bases and J by 8 bases, with 7 bases of the junction left unmatched. CDR3: CASRINRGQEKLFF. The CDR3, as DNA: TGTGCCAGCAGGATAAACAGGGGGCAAGAAAAACTGTTTTTT.

The chain is built from TRBV19 and TRBJ2-3; TRBD2 is a possible D gene (5 bases). V was clipped by 3 bases and J by 3 bases, with 10 bases between them. Looked up from germline, CDR1 is LNHDA and CDR2 is SQIVND (reference sequence). CDR3 size: 14 residues. CDR3 coding DNA: TGTGCCAGTAGTATCGGCCAGCGGACAGATACGCAGTATTTT. It is translated as CASSIGQRTDTQYF.

The chain is built from TRBV27 and TRBJ2-2; D remains ambiguous. This CDR3 has 15 residues. In germline, CDR1 is MNHEY, CDR2 SMNVEV (reference sequence). The ends were cut back, 3 bases at V and 0 bases at J, with 8 bases in the middle. In DNA, the CDR3 is TGTGCCAGCAGTTTCCGGATGGCGAACACCGGGGAGCTGTTTTTT. As protein: CASSFRMANTGELFF.

This rearrangement joins TRBV23-1 to TRBJ1-2; D is perhaps TRBD1 (5 bases). TRBV23-1 is filed as an ORF, its function uncertain. The CDR3 has 15 amino acids. Deletions cut 3 bases from V and 5 bases from J, with 16 bases between. The CDR3 sequence: CASSHGSGPGYGYTF. The DNA for the CDR3 is TGCGCCAGCAGTCATGGGTCAGGGCCGGGGTATGGCTACACCTTC.

The chain is built from TRBV5-1 and TRBJ2-1, with 10 bases that match TRBD2. This CDR3 comprises 14 residues. V dropped 3 bases and J dropped 7; count of bases not matched to a gene: 4. Germline V gene data show CDR1 as SGHRS and CDR2 as YFSETQ. The CDR3 loop reads CASSYSGGANEQFF. In DNA form, the CDR3 reads TGCGCCAGCAGCTACAGCGGGGGGGCAAATGAGCAGTTCTTC.